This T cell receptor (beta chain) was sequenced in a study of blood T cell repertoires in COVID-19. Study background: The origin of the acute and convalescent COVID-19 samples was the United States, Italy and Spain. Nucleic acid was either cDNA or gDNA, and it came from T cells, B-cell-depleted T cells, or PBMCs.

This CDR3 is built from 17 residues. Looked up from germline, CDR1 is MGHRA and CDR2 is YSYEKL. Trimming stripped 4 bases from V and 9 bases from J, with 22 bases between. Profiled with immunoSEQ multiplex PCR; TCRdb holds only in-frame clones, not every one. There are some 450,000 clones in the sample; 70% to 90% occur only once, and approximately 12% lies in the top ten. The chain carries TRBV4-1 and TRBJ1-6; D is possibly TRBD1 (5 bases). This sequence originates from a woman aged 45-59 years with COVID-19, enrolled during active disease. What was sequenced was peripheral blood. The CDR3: CASSPGRWGQAASPLHF. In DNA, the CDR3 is TGCGCCAGCAGCCCCGGAAGGTGGGGCCAGGCGGCTTCACCCCTCCACTTT.